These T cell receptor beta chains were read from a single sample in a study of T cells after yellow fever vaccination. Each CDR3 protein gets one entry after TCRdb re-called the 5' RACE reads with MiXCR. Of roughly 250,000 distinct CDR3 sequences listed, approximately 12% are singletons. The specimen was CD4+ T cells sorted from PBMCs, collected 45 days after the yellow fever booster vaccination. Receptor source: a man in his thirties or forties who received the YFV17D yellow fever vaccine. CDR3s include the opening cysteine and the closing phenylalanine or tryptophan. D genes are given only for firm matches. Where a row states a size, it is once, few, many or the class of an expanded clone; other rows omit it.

DNA: TGTGCCAGCAGTTTAAGAGTAGGCTATGGCTACACCTTC
CDR3: CASSLRVGYGYTF
V: TRBV12-3/TRBV12-4
size: many
J: TRBJ1-2
D: NA

DNA: TGCAGTGCCCTCCGGGTTGCGCAGTATTTT
CDR3: CSALRVAQYF
V: TRBV20-1
size: NA
J: TRBJ2-3
D: NA

DNA: TGTGCCAGCAGCTTAAACGCCGGGAGCCAAGAGACCCAGTACTTC
CDR3: CASSLNAGSQETQYF
V: TRBV7-2
size: few
J: TRBJ2-5
D: NA

DNA: TGTGCCAGCAGCAAAACAGGGGGGCAGCCCCAGCATTTT
CDR3: CASSKTGGQPQHF
V: TRBV12-3/TRBV12-4
size: NA
J: TRBJ1-5
D: TRBD1

DNA: TGTGCCAGCCTTGAGGGGGTCGGGGAGCTGTTTTTT
CDR3: CASLEGVGELFF
V: TRBV12-3/TRBV12-4
size: NA
J: TRBJ2-2
D: NA

DNA: TGCAGTGCTCCTAGCGGGAGCGGTCGAGAGACCCAGTACTTC
CDR3: CSAPSGSGRETQYF
V: TRBV20-1
size: few
J: TRBJ2-5
D: TRBD2

DNA: TGTGCCAGCAGTTTACGGCTAGCGGGGGCAAAAAATGAGCAGTTCTTC
CDR3: CASSLRLAGAKNEQFF
V: TRBV12-3/TRBV12-4
size: many
J: TRBJ2-1
D: TRBD2

DNA: TGTGCCAGCTCACCACAAAGATACACTGAAGCTTTCTTT
CDR3: CASSPQRYTEAFF
V: TRBV18
size: NA
J: TRBJ1-1
D: NA

DNA: TGTGCCAGCAGCTTTTCCCTAGCGGGATCCGACTGGACCCAGTACTTC
CDR3: CASSFSLAGSDWTQYF
V: TRBV7-2
size: NA
J: TRBJ2-5
D: TRBD2

DNA: TGCAGTGCTAGAGATCCCAGACTAGCGGGAATACACGAGCAGTACTTC
CDR3: CSARDPRLAGIHEQYF
V: TRBV20-1
size: NA
J: TRBJ2-7
D: TRBD2

DNA: TGTGACAGCAGTTTCAGGGTCGGGGCGGTCACCGGGGAGCTGTTTTTT
CDR3: CDSSFRVGAVTGELFF
V: TRBV12-3/TRBV12-4
size: NA
J: TRBJ2-2
D: NA

DNA: TGCGCCAGCGCTATCGGGGCTTGGGCCGGCACAGATACGCAGTATTTT
CDR3: CASAIGAWAGTDTQYF
V: TRBV5-1
size: few
J: TRBJ2-3
D: NA

DNA: TGTGCCAGCAGCACTCCCCGATCAGCGGGAGGGCATGTTCGGTCCTACGAGCAGTACTTC
CDR3: CASSTPRSAGGHVRSYEQYF
V: TRBV11-2
size: few
J: TRBJ2-7
D: TRBD2

DNA: TGTGCCAGCAGTCATTTAGCGGGAGATCCCTACGAGCAGTACTTC
CDR3: CASSHLAGDPYEQYF
V: TRBV6-1
size: NA
J: TRBJ2-7
D: TRBD2

DNA: TGTGCCAGTAGTATCGGGACTAGCGCGCGAGTCCGGGAGCTGTTTTTT
CDR3: CASSIGTSARVRELFF
V: TRBV19
size: NA
J: TRBJ2-2
D: TRBD2

DNA: TGTGCCACCAGCAGAGGGAGAGGCTACGAGCAGTACTTC
CDR3: CATSRGRGYEQYF
V: TRBV15
size: NA
J: TRBJ2-7
D: NA

DNA: TGCAGTGCTAGGGCCCGAGGGAGTTACCAAGAGACCCAGTACTTC
CDR3: CSARARGSYQETQYF
V: TRBV20-1
size: few
J: TRBJ2-5
D: NA

DNA: TGCGCCAGCAGCCAAGAGGGAGGGAATGAGCAGTTCTTC
CDR3: CASSQEGGNEQFF
V: TRBV4-3
size: many
J: TRBJ2-1
D: TRBD2

DNA: TGTGCCAGCAGTTTCGGGGGTGGCGGCAATGAGCAGTTCTTC
CDR3: CASSFGGGGNEQFF
V: TRBV28
size: few
J: TRBJ2-1
D: NA

DNA: TGTGCCACTCGACTAGCCCTTAGCACAGATACGCAGTATTTT
CDR3: CATRLALSTDTQYF
V: TRBV6-1
size: NA
J: TRBJ2-3
D: TRBD2

DNA: TGTGCCAGCTCACCGGACAGGGGCCAAGAGACCCAGTACTTC
CDR3: CASSPDRGQETQYF
V: TRBV18
size: few
J: TRBJ2-5
D: TRBD1

DNA: TGCAGTGCCCGACAGGGGGATAAACTCTCCTACGAGCAGTACTTC
CDR3: CSARQGDKLSYEQYF
V: TRBV20-1
size: NA
J: TRBJ2-7
D: TRBD1

DNA: TGTGCCAGCAGCCTTAGGACAGGGGGTAGGACAGATACGCAGTATTTT
CDR3: CASSLRTGGRTDTQYF
V: TRBV7-2
size: few
J: TRBJ2-3
D: TRBD1

DNA: TGCGCCAGCAGCTTGGGGGCCTTAACCTACGAGCAGTACTTC
CDR3: CASSLGALTYEQYF
V: TRBV5-1
size: NA
J: TRBJ2-7
D: NA

DNA: TGTGCCAGCAGCTTAAGGGGGCTTCCGACAGGATTATCGGGCAACTATGGCTACACCTTC
CDR3: CASSLRGLPTGLSGNYGYTF
V: TRBV11-2
size: NA
J: TRBJ1-2
D: TRBD1

DNA: TGTGCCAGCAGTCCCGGGGTAGCGGGGGGCTCCTACAATGAGCAGTTCTTC
CDR3: CASSPGVAGGSYNEQFF
V: TRBV27
size: NA
J: TRBJ2-1
D: TRBD2

DNA: TGTGCCAGCAGCCTATCTCGAGGAGATACGCAGTATTTT
CDR3: CASSLSRGDTQYF
V: TRBV7-9
size: few
J: TRBJ2-3
D: NA

DNA: TGTGCCAGCAGTTTAAGAGAGGGCTATGGCTACACCTTC
CDR3: CASSLREGYGYTF
V: TRBV12-3/TRBV12-4
size: NA
J: TRBJ1-2
D: NA

DNA: TGTGCCAGCAGCGCCAGAAGCGGTATGGGAGGAGAGACCCAGTACTTC
CDR3: CASSARSGMGGETQYF
V: TRBV7-8
size: few
J: TRBJ2-5
D: NA

DNA: TGCGCCAGCAGCTTGGGGGGAGAAAAAGCTTTCTTT
CDR3: CASSLGGEKAFF
V: TRBV5-1
size: NA
J: TRBJ1-1
D: NA

DNA: TGTGCCATCAGTGACACGTACTACAATGAGCAGTTCTTC
CDR3: CAISDTYYNEQFF
V: TRBV10-3
size: many
J: TRBJ2-1
D: NA

DNA: TGTGCCAGCAACGGGGGACTAGCTTTTCTCCAGCAGTACTTC
CDR3: CASNGGLAFLQQYF
V: TRBV12-3/TRBV12-4
size: NA
J: TRBJ2-7
D: TRBD2

DNA: TGTGCCAGCAGTCTAGCGGGAGTTTTGTTCTTC
CDR3: CASSLAGVLFF
V: TRBV6-5
size: NA
J: TRBJ2-1
D: TRBD2

DNA: TGTGCCAGCAGCCCCCATTCCAGCGGAGAGCAGTACTTC
CDR3: CASSPHSSGEQYF
V: TRBV7-2
size: few
J: TRBJ2-7
D: NA

DNA: TGCAGTGCTAGAGACTCTGGCGGTTGGAGAAGCTCCTACAATGAGCAGTTCTTC
CDR3: CSARDSGGWRSSYNEQFF
V: TRBV20-1
size: few
J: TRBJ2-1
D: NA

DNA: TGTGCCAGCAGTTTAATGGGCAGGGACTACGAGCAGTACTTC
CDR3: CASSLMGRDYEQYF
V: TRBV27
size: many
J: TRBJ2-7
D: NA

DNA: TGTGCCAGCAGCTTTTGGGGGAGACGCTACAATGAGCAGTTCTTC
CDR3: CASSFWGRRYNEQFF
V: TRBV7-9
size: many
J: TRBJ2-1
D: NA

DNA: TGCAGCGCCGGACACTCCAGAGATACGCAGTATTTT
CDR3: CSAGHSRDTQYF
V: TRBV29-1
size: NA
J: TRBJ2-3
D: NA

DNA: TGCGCCAGCAGCTTAGCGGGAGGAACGCATGAGCAGTTCTTC
CDR3: CASSLAGGTHEQFF
V: TRBV5-1
size: few
J: TRBJ2-1
D: TRBD2

DNA: TGTGCCAGCAGTGAGAGGAGGGCAGGGGGTTCTGGAAACACCATATATTTT
CDR3: CASSERRAGGSGNTIYF
V: TRBV6-1
size: few
J: TRBJ1-3
D: TRBD1

DNA: TGCAGTGCTAAAGGGACTACCTACGAGCAGTACTTC
CDR3: CSAKGTTYEQYF
V: TRBV20-1
size: many
J: TRBJ2-7
D: TRBD2

DNA: TGCAGTGCGTCCTCTTTCGCCCGGGAAAAGACCCAGTACTTC
CDR3: CSASSFAREKTQYF
V: TRBV20-1
size: few
J: TRBJ2-5
D: NA

DNA: TGCGCCAGCAGCTCGGAGGTTAACAATGAGCAGTTCTTC
CDR3: CASSSEVNNEQFF
V: TRBV5-1
size: few
J: TRBJ2-1
D: NA

DNA: TGTGCCAGCAGTTTGACGCCAGCCCAAGAGACCCAGTACTTC
CDR3: CASSLTPAQETQYF
V: TRBV28
size: NA
J: TRBJ2-5
D: NA

DNA: TGTGCCAGCAGCTTTATGGCGGGGGGGGAGCAGTACTTC
CDR3: CASSFMAGGEQYF
V: TRBV7-9
size: NA
J: TRBJ2-7
D: TRBD2